This T cell receptor beta chain was recorded in a study of tumor-infiltrating lymphocytes in primary liver carcinoma. Overall study: Patients were both men and women, whose ages ran from 30 to 69 years.

This clonotype was picked up a small number of times. Its antigen is not known. A read error may explain this, as a much larger clone is one base away. After removal of 5 bases from V and 1 base from J, the junction contained 7 bases not matched to a gene. Per the germline V gene, CDR1 is MNHNY and CDR2 is SVGAGI (reference sequence). This CDR3 region has 15 residues. Out of unsorted whole blood came the blood RNA, and germline DNA was extracted as well. TCR beta cDNA came from about 0.55 ug total RNA, primed with a constant-region primer. Sequencing libraries for TCR beta derived from three nested multiplex PCR rounds that used slightly modified ARM-PCR. Two initial PCR rounds of around 9 cycles each paired TRBV1-TRBV30 forward primers with a C-beta reverse primer. MiXCR was run by TCRdb on the multiplex PCR reads, yielding one entry per CDR3 protein. The sample shows about 200,000 distinct CDR3 sequences, approximately 65% of them seen only once.

Study-level points and caveats: Against blood, tumors held a significantly higher top-250-clone fraction (p = 0.039).

The receptor was derived from a woman between 55 and 75 years old with primary liver carcinoma and hepatitis B virus infection. Specimen: peripheral blood. The rearrangement links TRBV6-6 to TRBJ2-7, with 8 bases identical to TRBD2. The CDR3 sequence: CASSTERERSYEQYF. CDR3 nucleotides: TGTGCCAGCAGTACAGAGCGGGAGAGATCCTACGAGCAGTACTTC.